A single T cell receptor beta chain is shown here with its context. Its antigen is still unknown. It was with a sample-barcoded 5' primer and a J-beta primer mix that a second PCR of roughly 7 to 12 cycles was run. Every single cDNA molecule received a tag from a template-switch adaptor with 12 random nucleotides. TCRdb itself ran the 5' RACE reads through MiXCR, one entry per CDR3 protein. In the table there are about a million distinct CDR3 sequences, just over 50% of which are singletons. This specimen belongs to a study of blood T cells in healthy people across ages. Germline V gene sequence: CDR1 MGHRA, CDR2 YSYEKL. Between the trimmed V and J ends, which lost 6 bases and 6 bases, there was a span of 18 bases. The length of the CDR3 is 16 residues. Study results and caveats: Greater diversity and more naive CD4+ cells were seen in long-lived donors than in aged donors.

The sequencing input was blood. The chain is built from TRBV4-1 and TRBJ1-6, with D perhaps TRBD1 (5 bases). The clonotype comes from a woman aged 60-75 years in good health. The CDR3 DNA follows: TGCGCCAGCAGTCACCAAGGAGGGGCCGTTAATTCACCCCTCCACTTT. It specifies CASSHQGGAVNSPLHF.